The rows below give T cell receptor beta chains drawn from one sample of a study of blood T cells in healthy people across ages. TCRdb independently ran MiXCR on the 5' RACE reads; one entry per CDR3 protein. Here the sample spans around 780,000 distinct CDR3 sequences, roughly three fifths being singletons. Sequencing input: blood. The receptors stem from a man aged 35 to 55 in good health. Both conserved end residues are part of each CDR3. A D gene is named only where the DNA matches it firmly. A row's size may be missing; if present it is once, few, many or a size class.

clone size: few
D gene: .
V gene: TRBV7-4
J gene: TRBJ2-7
CDR3 DNA: TGTGCCAGCAGCTTAGCCGCAGGTTCCAGGGAGTCCTGTTTTGAGCAGTACTTC
CDR3 protein: CASSLAAGSRESCFEQYF

clone size: .
D gene: TRBD2
V gene: TRBV11-3
J gene: TRBJ2-7
CDR3 DNA: TGTGCCAGCAACCTAGGGGTAGCGGGAGTCCACGAGCAGTACTTC
CDR3 protein: CASNLGVAGVHEQYF

clone size: .
D gene: .
V gene: TRBV20-1
J gene: TRBJ2-1
CDR3 DNA: TGCAGTGCTAGAGTGGGAGACACGGGGAATGAGCAGTTCTTC
CDR3 protein: CSARVGDTGNEQFF

clone size: .
D gene: TRBD2
V gene: TRBV28
J gene: TRBJ2-3
CDR3 DNA: TGTGCCAGCAGTTCTGTCTGGGGGGGAAGCACAGATACGCAGTATTTT
CDR3 protein: CASSSVWGGSTDTQYF

clone size: .
D gene: .
V gene: TRBV11-1
J gene: TRBJ1-1
CDR3 DNA: TGTGCCATAGTAAAGGCAGGGTCCGCACAAGCTTTCTTT
CDR3 protein: CAIVKAGSAQAFF

clone size: once
D gene: .
V gene: TRBV7-2
J gene: TRBJ2-5
CDR3 DNA: TGTGCCAGCAGCTCTAGGGGGGTCGGGGGGGAGACCCAGTACTTC
CDR3 protein: CASSSRGVGGETQYF

clone size: .
D gene: .
V gene: TRBV12-3/TRBV12-4
J gene: TRBJ1-2
CDR3 DNA: TGTGCCAGCAGTTTATTTGGGGGTCCTAACTATGGCTACACCTTC
CDR3 protein: CASSLFGGPNYGYTF

clone size: .
D gene: TRBD2
V gene: TRBV6-5
J gene: TRBJ2-1
CDR3 DNA: TGCGCCAGCAGTTACGTTCGGCGGGGGAGATACAATGAGCAGTTCTTC
CDR3 protein: CASSYVRRGRYNEQFF

clone size: .
D gene: TRBD2
V gene: TRBV7-8
J gene: TRBJ2-7
CDR3 DNA: TGTGCCAGCAGCCAAAATCCTAGCGGGATTTACGAGCAGTACTTC
CDR3 protein: CASSQNPSGIYEQYF

clone size: .
D gene: .
V gene: TRBV27
J gene: TRBJ1-6
CDR3 DNA: TGTGCCAGCAGTTTTCAGGGGTTAAATTCACCCCTCCACTTT
CDR3 protein: CASSFQGLNSPLHF

clone size: .
D gene: TRBD1
V gene: TRBV3-1
J gene: TRBJ2-7
CDR3 DNA: TGTGCCAGCAATTTTAGGACAGGGACCTACGAGCAGTACTTC
CDR3 protein: CASNFRTGTYEQYF

clone size: few
D gene: .
V gene: TRBV13
J gene: TRBJ2-5
CDR3 DNA: TGTGCCAGCAGTCTCGGGGGGACAGGCCTCCCCCAGTACTTC
CDR3 protein: CASSLGGTGLPQYF

clone size: .
D gene: .
V gene: TRBV6-5
J gene: TRBJ2-5
CDR3 DNA: TGTGCCAGCGCGCTATGGGGTAAAACTCAAGAGACCCAGTACTTC
CDR3 protein: CASALWGKTQETQYF

clone size: .
D gene: .
V gene: TRBV7-2
J gene: TRBJ2-4
CDR3 DNA: TGTGCCAGCAGCCCGCCGGACAGAAACATTCAGTACTTC
CDR3 protein: CASSPPDRNIQYF

clone size: .
D gene: TRBD2
V gene: TRBV7-2
J gene: TRBJ2-3
CDR3 DNA: TGTGCCAGCAGCTGGGGGGGACTAGTGACAGATACGCAGTATTTT
CDR3 protein: CASSWGGLVTDTQYF

clone size: .
D gene: TRBD2
V gene: TRBV15
J gene: TRBJ2-3
CDR3 DNA: TGTGCCACCAGCAGAGGGAGGCGGGGGGGCACAGATACGCAGTATTTT
CDR3 protein: CATSRGRRGGTDTQYF

clone size: .
D gene: TRBD1
V gene: TRBV7-2
J gene: TRBJ2-5
CDR3 DNA: TGTGCCAGCAGCTTAGTTGGACAGGGTATGAAGACCCAGTACTTC
CDR3 protein: CASSLVGQGMKTQYF

clone size: .
D gene: .
V gene: TRBV6-2/TRBV6-3
J gene: TRBJ2-7
CDR3 DNA: TGTGCCAGCAGGCCGATAACTGGAGGGCCGGAGGAGCAGTACTTC
CDR3 protein: CASRPITGGPEEQYF

clone size: .
D gene: .
V gene: TRBV20-1
J gene: TRBJ1-2
CDR3 DNA: TGCAGTGCTAGAGGGGGGGAATCGACCTATGGCTACACCTTC
CDR3 protein: CSARGGESTYGYTF

clone size: few
D gene: .
V gene: TRBV5-1
J gene: TRBJ2-5
CDR3 DNA: TGCGCCAGCAGCTTTGGGCAAATAACGAGCGGAGCGACCCAGTACTTC
CDR3 protein: CASSFGQITSGATQYF

clone size: .
D gene: TRBD2
V gene: TRBV20-1
J gene: TRBJ2-5
CDR3 DNA: TGCAGTGCTAGTTCCCTAGCGGAGAATCAAGAGACCCAGTACTTC
CDR3 protein: CSASSLAENQETQYF

clone size: .
D gene: .
V gene: TRBV6-2/TRBV6-3
J gene: TRBJ2-7
CDR3 DNA: TGTGCCAGCAGACCAACAGGGCTCGTAAACGAGCAGTACTTC
CDR3 protein: CASRPTGLVNEQYF

clone size: .
D gene: TRBD2
V gene: TRBV9
J gene: TRBJ2-2
CDR3 DNA: TGTGCCCGCAGCGCAGGACTAGCGGACAACACCGGGGAGCTGTTTTTT
CDR3 protein: CARSAGLADNTGELFF

clone size: few
D gene: .
V gene: TRBV7-2
J gene: TRBJ2-1
CDR3 DNA: TGTGCCAGCAGCCCCCCCGGGAGCTCCTACAATGAGCAGTTCTTC
CDR3 protein: CASSPPGSSYNEQFF

clone size: once
D gene: .
V gene: TRBV7-3
J gene: TRBJ2-7
CDR3 DNA: TGTGCCAGCGGGCGGCCAGGACGAAATGAGCAGTACTTC
CDR3 protein: CASGRPGRNEQYF

clone size: .
D gene: .
V gene: TRBV6-2/TRBV6-3
J gene: TRBJ2-6
CDR3 DNA: TGTGCCAGCAGCCCACAAGGGTCGGGAGGGGCCAACGTCCTGACTTTC
CDR3 protein: CASSPQGSGGANVLTF

clone size: .
D gene: .
V gene: TRBV20-1
J gene: TRBJ1-4
CDR3 DNA: TGCAGTGCTAGAGGGGCAAGGAGGAATGAAAAACTGTTTTTT
CDR3 protein: CSARGARRNEKLFF

clone size: .
D gene: .
V gene: TRBV29-1
J gene: TRBJ2-3
CDR3 DNA: TGCAGCGTCCGTCAGGGCACAGATACGCAGTATTTT
CDR3 protein: CSVRQGTDTQYF

clone size: .
D gene: TRBD2
V gene: TRBV3-1
J gene: TRBJ2-1
CDR3 DNA: TGTGCCAGCAGCCACCCACTAGCGACGAATACGTACAATGAGCAGTTCTTC
CDR3 protein: CASSHPLATNTYNEQFF

clone size: .
D gene: TRBD2
V gene: TRBV9
J gene: TRBJ2-1
CDR3 DNA: TGTGCCAGCGGGGCGGGAGTGAGGAATGAGCAGTTCTTC
CDR3 protein: CASGAGVRNEQFF

clone size: .
D gene: TRBD2
V gene: TRBV20-1
J gene: TRBJ2-7
CDR3 DNA: TGCAGTGCTAGAGATACTAGCGGGAGGTATAGGGCCTACGAGCAGTACTTC
CDR3 protein: CSARDTSGRYRAYEQYF